The text below deals with one T cell receptor beta chain. This entry is derived from a study of technical replicates of blood from a few donors. Assay used: immunoSEQ multiplex PCR; TCRdb lists only in-frame clones, some missing. The repertoire holds about 80,000 clones, roughly 93% seen once, with around 0.43% in the top ten. V lost 5 bases, J lost 5 bases, and 12 bases lay in between. The CDR3 runs 13 residues. Per the germline V gene, CDR1 is SGHTA and CDR2 is FQGNSA. The chain links TRBV7-2 to TRBJ2-5, with D maybe TRBD1 (6 bases). This sequence was found in a human donor in good health. The sequencing input was T cells isolated from PBMCs. The CDR3 loop is CASSPGVGETQYF. The CDR3 DNA follows: TGTGCCAGCAGCCCAGGGGTAGGGGAGACCCAGTACTTC. The entire variable domain, with the rest obtained from reference TRBV7-2 and TRBJ2-5, is as follows: GAGVSQSPSNKVTEKGKDVELRCDPISGHTALYWYRQSLGQGLEFLIYFQGNSAPDKSGLPSDRFSAERTGGSVSTLTIQRTQQEDSAVYLCASSPGVGETQYFGPGTRLLVL.